The next 6 T cell receptor beta chains were all read from a single sample in a study of blood T cells in healthy people across ages. The authors ran a second PCR of about 6 to 11 cycles using a sample-barcoded 5' primer and a J-beta primer mix. TCRdb recomputed calls from the 5' RACE reads with MiXCR, one row per CDR3 protein. The sample yields 1.8 million or so distinct CDR3 sequences, approximately 40% seen once. The sequenced sample was blood. The receptors stem from a human donor in good health.

The V call is TRBV7-6, the J call TRBJ2-5, with TRBD2 identical over 7 bases. Germline V gene data show CDR1 as SGHVS and CDR2 as FNYEAQ. The CDR3 has 16 amino acids. The ends lost 4 bases at V and 2 bases at J; junction bases unmatched: 10. In nucleotides, the CDR3 is TGTGCCAGCAGCTCCTCGGGGGGTACGGCACAAGAGACCCAGTACTTC. Protein product: CASSSSGGTAQETQYF. Full variable domain (rest looked up from reference TRBV7-6 and TRBJ2-5): GAGVSQSPRYKVTKRGQDVALRCDPISGHVSLYWYRQALGQGPEFLTYFNYEAQQDKSGLPNDRFSAERPEGSISTLTIQRTEQRDSAMYRCASSSSGGTAQETQYFGPGTRLLVL.

This clonotype appeared a few times. The chain joins TRBV15 to TRBJ2-1, with 7 bases lining up with TRBD1. Per the germline V gene, CDR1 is LNHNV and CDR2 is YYDKDF (reference sequence). Losses at the gene ends were 4 bases for V and 3 bases for J; bases not matched to a gene: 3. This CDR3 has 14 residues. Written as DNA, the CDR3 is TGTGCCACCAGCATATGGGACAGCTACAATGAGCAGTTCTTC. This gives the protein CATSIWDSYNEQFF.

V and J are TRBV6-2 or TRBV6-3 and TRBJ1-1; D may be TRBD1 (6 bases). V lost 7 bases and J 6 bases, leaving 18 bases between the germline ends. The CDR3 consists of 14 residues. Germline values: CDR1 MNHEY, CDR2 SVGEGT. The CDR3 here is CASNSYREGAEAFF. The CDR3 DNA follows: TGTGCCAGCAATTCCTACAGGGAGGGGGCTGAAGCTTTCTTT.

Comment on this clonotype: This CDR3 fails to terminate in the conserved phenylalanine or tryptophan, so it likely reflects a read error. The chain joins TRBV27 to TRBJ2-4; no clear D gene. The closer fit of TRBJ2-7 to the DNA end suggests the J call may be wrong. The CDR3 runs 13 residues. The germline gives CDR1 MNHEY, CDR2 SMNVEV (reference sequence). The CDR3 is CASSLTPLYEQYL. CDR3 in DNA: TGTGCCAGCAGTTTAACCCCATTATACGAGCAGTACTTA.

The CDR3 loop is CASSADRVFTQTQYF. The CDR3 DNA is TGTGCCAGCAGCGCCGACAGGGTCTTCACCCAGACCCAGTACTTC. The chain combines TRBV7-2 with TRBJ2-4, with 7 bases identical to TRBD1. The last part of the DNA fits TRBJ2-5 better; the J call may be wrong. There are 15 residues in the CDR3. Germline V lookup: CDR1 SGHTA, CDR2 FQGNSA.

Concerning this clonotype itself: The germline gene is not matched at one end of the junction; a read error may be the cause. The V call is TRBV7-7, the J call TRBJ2-3; 7 bases are a match to TRBD2. Per germline, CDR1 SSHAT and CDR2 FNYEAQ (reference sequence). This CDR3 is built from 16 residues. CDR3 in amino acids: CASSPQAGIPTDTQYF. As DNA, the CDR3 is TGTGCTAGCAGCCCCCAAGCGGGAATTCCCACAGATACGCAGTATTTT.